The 28 T cell receptor beta chains in this list originate from one sample, sequenced in a study of blood T cell repertoires in COVID-19. The method was immunoSEQ multiplex PCR; TCRdb's version includes in-frame clones alone and lacks a portion of them. The sample has some 200,000 clones; about 87% are singletons. Specimen: PBMCs or T cells enriched from blood (not recorded which). These receptors were obtained from a woman in her twenties or thirties who had recovered from COVID-19.

V and J are TRBV5-1 and TRBJ1-1, with 7 nucleotides matching TRBD1. Germline V gene data show CDR1 as SGHRS and CDR2 as YFSETQ. Germline trimming cut 4 bases from V and 3 bases from J; bases unmatched to any gene: 6. This CDR3 has 14 amino acids. The DNA for the CDR3 is TGCGCCAGCAGCACCCGACAGGGAGACACTGAAGCTTTCTTT. Its translation is CASSTRQGDTEAFF.

This clone came up a few times. The chain uses TRBV20-1 and TRBJ2-7; D not resolved. Germline V gene sequence: CDR1 DFQATT, CDR2 SNEGSKA (reference sequence). V dropped 4 bases and J dropped 6 bases, with 10 bases sitting between them. The CDR3 is 11 residues long. The CDR3 bases are TGCAGTGCTAACCCCTACAGCGAGCAGTACTTC. The encoded protein is CSANPYSEQYF.

The chain couples TRBV20-1 to TRBJ1-4; 10 nucleotides agree with TRBD1. The CDR3 consists of 15 residues. Germline V gene lookup returns CDR1 DFQATT and CDR2 SNEGSKA (reference sequence). V dropped 3 bases and J dropped 7; count of bases not matched to a gene: 8. This chain's CDR3 is CSASPGDRGLEKLFF. The CDR3 coding sequence is TGCAGTGCTAGTCCGGGAGACAGGGGGCTTGAAAAACTGTTTTTT.

This rearrangement joins TRBV7-2 to TRBJ2-1; 9 nucleotides match TRBD2. J was trimmed by 6 bases and V by 7 bases; bases with no gene match: 10. In germline, CDR1 is SGHTA, CDR2 FQGNSA. The CDR3 is 15 residues long. The CDR3 nucleotides read TGTGCCAGCACCCAGTTTGGCGGGGGGGTCAATGAGCAGTTCTTC. It is translated as CASTQFGGGVNEQFF.

This clone turned up a few times. CDR3 in amino acids: CSVENREGYGYTF. The CDR3 nucleotides are TGCAGCGTTGAGAACAGGGAAGGCTATGGCTACACCTTC. This chain links TRBV29-1 with TRBJ1-2; D is possibly TRBD1 (6 bases). The germline V gene has CDR1 SQVTM and CDR2 ANQGSEA. The CDR3 length is 13 residues. The ends were cut back, 3 bases at V and 4 bases at J, with 12 bases in the middle.

The chain combines TRBV27 with TRBJ1-1; 9 bases are shared with TRBD1. The CDR3 is 17 amino acids. CDR1 and CDR2 (germline): MNHEY, SMNVEV (reference sequence). V was clipped by 7 bases and J by 4 bases; unmatched bases: 16. For the CDR3, the DNA is TGTGCCAGCAACTCTATCGGGACAGGGCCGGTGAGCACTGAAGCTTTCTTT. Translating it yields CASNSIGTGPVSTEAFF.

V gene TRBV9 combines with J gene TRBJ1-3; possible D gene TRBD1, 5 bases. The V end was cut by 4 bases, the J end by 2 bases, with 13 bases between. The V gene's germline CDR1 is SGDLS and CDR2 YYNGEE. This CDR3 has 15 amino acids. CDR3 DNA sequence: TGTGCCAGCAGCCCCGGGGGGGTTACTGGAAACACCATATATTTT. This encodes CASSPGGVTGNTIYF.

This clone has more than one count but fewer than ten. The V and J genes are TRBV7-8 and TRBJ2-7, with 11 bases aligning to TRBD1. V was pared by 5 bases and J by 2 bases, with 2 bases of the junction left unmatched. This CDR3 is 14 amino acids long. Looked up from germline, CDR1 is SGHVS and CDR2 is FQNEAQ. The CDR3 loop reads CASSPGQGAYEQYF. CDR3 nucleotides: TGTGCCAGCAGCCCGGGACAGGGGGCCTACGAGCAGTACTTC.

The chain is built from TRBV6-6 and TRBJ1-5; TRBD1 matches 8 bases. The CDR3 is 17 residues long. The V segment lost 5 bases and the J segment 2 bases; nucleotides outside the gene matches: 11. CDR1 is MNHNY, CDR2 SVGAGI, per germline (reference sequence). In nucleotides, the CDR3 is TGTGCCAGCAGTCCCTGGACAGGGCGGGGTGGCAATCAGCCCCAGCATTTT. Translation: CASSPWTGRGGNQPQHF.

The rearrangement links TRBV6-1 to TRBJ1-1; 9 bases map to TRBD1. Per the germline V gene, CDR1 is MNHNS and CDR2 is SASEGT. The CDR3 sequence is 15 residues long. V shed 0 bases and J 9 bases; nucleotides not matched to a gene: 8. The CDR3 sequence is CASSEANTGGIKAFF. For the CDR3, the DNA is TGTGCCAGCAGTGAAGCGAATACAGGGGGCATTAAAGCTTTCTTT.

This clone was seen a handful of times. This sequence joins TRBV5-1 and TRBJ1-2; TRBD1 is a possible D gene (5 bases). Trimming took off 3 bases at V and 4 bases at J, with 13 bases between the two ends. CDR3 length: 14 residues. From germline, CDR1 is SGHRS and CDR2 YFSETQ. This CDR3 reads CASSSEGSSYGYTF. CDR3 DNA: TGCGCCAGCAGCTCGGAGGGGTCTAGCTATGGCTACACCTTC.

The chain combines TRBV19 with TRBJ1-1, with 11 nucleotides matching TRBD1. Trimming took 7 bases from V and 5 from J; bases not matched to a gene: 6. The CDR3 loop spans 14 amino acids. CDR1 and CDR2 from the germline V gene are LNHDA and SQIVND (reference sequence). Here the CDR3 reads CASIPDRGRTEAFF. The CDR3 nucleotides read TGTGCCAGTATTCCGGACAGGGGGCGGACTGAAGCTTTCTTT.

The chain uses TRBV27 and TRBJ1-5; TRBD1 agrees at 8 bases. Trimming took 6 bases from V and 11 from J; bases not matched to a gene: 9. The CDR3 covers 13 residues. Germline loops: CDR1 MNHEY, CDR2 SMNVEV (reference sequence). CDR3 sequence (DNA): TGTGCCAGCAGCCGAGTGACAGGGGAAGCCCAGCATTTT. Translating gives CASSRVTGEAQHF.

The chain carries TRBV19 and TRBJ1-5; the D gene is possibly TRBD1 (5 bases). The germline gives CDR1 LNHDA, CDR2 SQIVND (reference sequence). The CDR3 extends over 15 amino acids. V lost 5 bases and J lost 3, with 14 bases in between. Written as DNA, the CDR3 is TGTGCCAGTAGTTGGCAGGGTGGCCTCAATCAGCCCCAGCATTTT. Its translation: CASSWQGGLNQPQHF. Drawing the rest from reference TRBV19 and TRBJ1-5, the complete variable domain is DGGITQSPKYLFRKEGQNVTLSCEQNLNHDAMYWYRQDPGQGLRLIYYSQIVNDFQKGDIAEGYSVSREKKESFPLTVTSAQKNPTAFYLCASSWQGGLNQPQHFGDGTRLSIL.

This chain joins TRBV7-9 and TRBJ2-5; possible D gene TRBD2, 6 bases. Germline V gene lookup returns CDR1 SEHNR and CDR2 FQNEAQ (reference sequence). Trimming removed 7 bases at V and 5 bases at J, with 17 bases between. CDR3 length equals 14 residues. As DNA, the CDR3 is TGTGCCAGCACCACGTCGGGGGTCGGGGAGACCCAGTACTTC. It encodes CASTTSGVGETQYF.

This chain uses TRBV5-1 with TRBJ1-2; weak D call: TRBD1 (5 bases). V lost 0 bases to trimming and J lost 6 bases, with 9 bases between them. The germline gives CDR1 SGHRS, CDR2 YFSETQ. This CDR3 spans 13 amino acids. The CDR3 DNA follows: TGCGCCAGCAGCTTGGACGGGGGTGATGGCTACACCTTC. As protein: CASSLDGGDGYTF.

The V and J genes are TRBV12-3 or TRBV12-4 and TRBJ2-1, with D tentatively TRBD2 (5 bases). This CDR3 is 11 amino acids long. The V gene lost 4 bases and the J gene lost 7 bases, with 5 bases spanning the gap. CDR3 region: CASSWRNEQFF. The CDR3 DNA sequence: TGTGCCAGCAGTTGGAGGAATGAGCAGTTCTTC.

The chain has TRBV27 and TRBJ1-3; a possible D gene is TRBD1 (6 bases). Germline V gene sequence: CDR1 MNHEY, CDR2 SMNVEV (reference sequence). This CDR3 has 17 residues. Trimming took 7 bases from V and 3 from J, leaving 22 bases between them. CDR3 loop: CASTSLGAGTGGNTIYF. CDR3 bases: TGTGCCAGCACCTCCCTGGGGGCAGGGACCGGTGGAAACACCATATATTTT.

This chain links TRBV7-2 with TRBJ1-2; 9 nucleotides match TRBD1. Germline CDR1 and CDR2: SGHTA and FQGNSA. The CDR3 loop spans 14 amino acids. With 4 bases clipped from V and 4 bases from J, the junction kept 4 bases outside the gene matches. As DNA, the CDR3 is TGTGCCAGCAGCTCCGACAGGGGGGGCTATGGCTACACCTTC. Its protein is CASSSDRGGYGYTF.

The chain carries TRBV14 and TRBJ1-1; 8 positions agree with TRBD1. Germline V CDR1 and CDR2: SGHDN, FVKESK. The trim removed 3 bases at V and 1 base at J, leaving 4 bases unmatched. CDR3 length: 15 residues. CDR3 protein: CASSHRQGRNTEAFF. CDR3 nucleotides: TGTGCCAGCAGCCATCGACAGGGGAGGAACACTGAAGCTTTCTTT.

J is TRBJ1-1 and V is TRBV11-3, with 7 bases aligning to TRBD1. This CDR3 is built from 13 residues. Germline V gives CDR1 SGHNT, CDR2 YENEEA. J gave up 5 bases and V 4 bases, and 4 bases lay outside the gene matches. As DNA, the CDR3 is TGTGCCAGCAGCTACAGGGGTGGGACTGAAGCTTTCTTT. It translates to CASSYRGGTEAFF.

The chain recombines TRBV7-2 with TRBJ1-3; possibly TRBD1 for D (6 bases). Germline-derived CDR1 and CDR2 are SGHTA and FQGNSA. The CDR3 is 15 amino acids. V lost 5 bases and J 4 bases, leaving 15 bases between the germline ends. The CDR3, as DNA: TGTGCCAGCAGCCCCTCGACAGGAGCAGGAAACACCATATATTTT. This sequence encodes CASSPSTGAGNTIYF.

This clone was seen just once. V gene TRBV27 combines with J gene TRBJ2-5; 13 bases fit TRBD2. The CDR3 consists of 15 residues. Germline V gene sequence: CDR1 MNHEY, CDR2 SMNVEV (reference sequence). Trimming cost V 6 bases and J 5 bases; bases outside gene matches: 6. The CDR3 nucleotides are TGTGCCAGCAGCCCAATGACTAGCGGGGGGGAGACCCAGTACTTC. This gives the protein CASSPMTSGGETQYF.

This chain uses TRBV5-4 with TRBJ1-4; D is uncertain. This CDR3 is built from 14 residues. Germline V lookup: CDR1 SGHNT, CDR2 YYREEE (reference sequence). Trimming cost V 4 bases and J 5 bases, with 12 bases left between them. The CDR3 nucleotides read TGTGCCAGCAGCCCGCACCCGGGGAATGAAAAACTGTTTTTT. This codes for CASSPHPGNEKLFF. Drawing the rest from reference TRBV5-4 and TRBJ1-4, the complete variable domain is ETGVTQSPTHLIKTRGQQVTLRCSSQSGHNTVSWYQQALGQGPQFIFQYYREEENGRGNFPPRFSGLQFPNYSSELNVNALELDDSALYLCASSPHPGNEKLFFGSGTQLSVL.

V is TRBV11-1 and J is TRBJ1-3; D perhaps matches TRBD1 (6 bases). The CDR3 totals 16 residues. Looked up from germline, CDR1 is SGHAT and CDR2 is FQDESV (reference sequence). V was clipped by 5 bases and J by 2 bases, with 16 bases between them. CDR3 protein: CASSAVRGTAGNTIYF. The CDR3 coding sequence is TGTGCCAGCAGCGCCGTCAGGGGAACAGCTGGAAACACCATATATTTT. Drawing the rest from reference TRBV11-1 and TRBJ1-3, the complete variable domain is EAEVAQSPRYKITEKSQAVAFWCDPISGHATLYWYRQILGQGPELLVQFQDESVVDDSQLPKDRFSAERLKGVDSTLKIQPAELGDSAMYLCASSAVRGTAGNTIYFGEGSWLTVV.

This clone was observed a handful of times. J is TRBJ1-4 and V is TRBV28; D perhaps matches TRBD1 (6 bases). Trimming left V 5 bases short and J 1 base short, with 14 bases between. This CDR3 contains 16 residues. CDR1 and CDR2 (germline): MDHEN, SYDVKM. The CDR3 loop reads CASSPQGKGTNEKLFF. The CDR3 bases are TGTGCCAGCAGTCCCCAGGGGAAAGGAACTAATGAAAAACTGTTTTTT.

This chain connects TRBV5-1 to TRBJ2-3; weak D call: TRBD2 (7 bases). CDR3 length: 19 residues. With 1 base removed from V and 14 bases from J, the gap between germline ends came to 35 bases. CDR1 is SGHRS, CDR2 YFSETQ, per germline. The CDR3 here is CASSLNREGIVDTDYSGYF. For the CDR3, the DNA is TGCGCCAGCAGCTTGAACAGGGAGGGGATCGTCGACACAGACTACTCTGGGTATTTT.

The V call is TRBV12-3 or TRBV12-4, the J call TRBJ1-1; no firm D call. The CDR3 is 12 amino acids. V lost 1 base, J lost 5 bases, and 5 bases lay in between. This CDR3 is CASSLVRTEAFF. In DNA, the CDR3 is TGTGCCAGCAGTTTAGTGAGAACTGAAGCTTTCTTT.